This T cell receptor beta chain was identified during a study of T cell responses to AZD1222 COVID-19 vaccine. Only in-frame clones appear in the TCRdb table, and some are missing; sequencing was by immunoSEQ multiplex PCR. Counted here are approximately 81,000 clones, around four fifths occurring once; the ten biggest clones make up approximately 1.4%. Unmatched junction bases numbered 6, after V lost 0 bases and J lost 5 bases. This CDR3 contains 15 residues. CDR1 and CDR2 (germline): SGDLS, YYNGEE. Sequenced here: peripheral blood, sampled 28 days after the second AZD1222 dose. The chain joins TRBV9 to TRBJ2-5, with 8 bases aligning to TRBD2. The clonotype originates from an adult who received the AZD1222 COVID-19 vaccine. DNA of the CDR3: TGTGCCAGCAGCGTAGCAGCGGGAGTACAGGAGACCCAGTACTTC. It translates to CASSVAAGVQETQYF.